This T cell receptor beta chain originates from a study of beta chain features in type 1 diabetes. General study points: HLA effects on TCRB rearrangement stayed unresolved here. Researchers report that Type 1 diabetes patients had moderately but significantly shorter TCRB CDR3s across all four CD4+ subsets.

The CDR3 has 15 residues. The germline CDR1 and CDR2 sequences are SGHVS and FQNEAQ. Trimming at V came to 5 bases and at J to 0 bases, leaving 3 bases not matched to a gene. Investigators reverse transcribed all isolated RNA, so they sequenced expressed TCRB transcripts. TCRdb's table, derived via immunoSEQ multiplex PCR, lists solely in-frame clones and lacks some. The sample carries 300,000 to 350,000 clones, around 9% recorded once. This clone was observed a few times. Antigen: not known. The clonotype originates from a man aged 25-40 years with type 1 diabetes. The sequenced sample was central memory CD4+ T cells from blood. This rearrangement joins TRBV7-8 to TRBJ2-3; the match to TRBD2 covers 9 bases. The CDR3 sequence: CASSRSGGSTDTQYF. CDR3 sequence (DNA): TGTGCCAGCAGCCGTAGCGGGGGAAGCACAGATACGCAGTATTTT.